Listed here are 29 T cell receptor beta chains from one sample, sequenced in a study of cytomegalovirus exposure and HLA in healthy donors. Assay used: immunoSEQ multiplex PCR; TCRdb lists only in-frame clones, some missing. Here the sample spans some 140,000 clones, roughly nine tenths being singletons. Sequences were obtained from PBMCs. The receptor set was obtained from a man younger than 30 in good health and CMV-seronegative.

This clone was seen a single time. V is TRBV20-1 and J is TRBJ2-7, with 8 bases matching TRBD2. The CDR3 has 11 amino acids. With V trimmed by 6 bases and J by 6 bases, 4 bases remained unmatched. Looked up from germline, CDR1 is DFQATT and CDR2 is SNEGSKA (reference sequence). The CDR3 region is CSAAGATEQYF. CDR3 in DNA: TGCAGTGCAGCGGGGGCGACCGAGCAGTACTTC.

J is TRBJ2-1 and V is TRBV5-4; possibly TRBD2 for D (5 bases). From germline, CDR1 is SGHNT and CDR2 YYREEE (reference sequence). Trimming removed 1 base at V and 9 bases at J, with 8 bases between. CDR3 length equals 12 residues. This CDR3 is CASSLLGSEQFF. CDR3 DNA: TGTGCCAGCAGCTTGTTGGGGAGTGAGCAGTTCTTC.

The chain is built from TRBV6-4 and TRBJ2-1, with TRBD2 identical over 9 bases. Germline trimming cut 4 bases from V and 4 bases from J; bases unmatched to any gene: 8. From germline, CDR1 is MRHNA and CDR2 SNTAGT. CDR3 size: 16 residues. CDR3: CASSAEAGGQYNEQFF. As DNA, the CDR3 is TGTGCCAGCAGTGCTGAAGCGGGGGGCCAATACAATGAGCAGTTCTTC.

The CDR3 DNA follows: TGCGCCAGCAGCTCCAATCAGGGGTCGGGTAATTCACCCCTCCACTTT. Its translation is CASSSNQGSGNSPLHF. The V call is TRBV5-1, the J call TRBJ1-6; a possible D gene is TRBD1 (6 bases). V lost 3 bases to trimming and J lost 6 bases, with 16 bases between them. Germline loops: CDR1 SGHRS, CDR2 YFSETQ. This CDR3 has 16 residues.

The rearrangement uses TRBV7-9 and TRBJ2-1; possibly TRBD1 for D (6 bases). V lost 3 bases and J lost 8, with 8 bases in between. This CDR3 is 12 amino acids long. The germline V gene encodes CDR1 SEHNR and CDR2 FQNEAQ (reference sequence). CDR3 nucleotides: TGTGCCAGCAGCTTTGGGGGCCATGAGCAGTTCTTC. This translates into CASSFGGHEQFF.

CDR3 DNA: TGTGCCAGCAGTGAAGCGCAAGGAGTGAACACTGAAGCTTTCTTT. This sequence encodes CASSEAQGVNTEAFF. The gene calls are TRBV2 and TRBJ1-1; D not resolved. Per germline, CDR1 SNHLY and CDR2 FYNNEI. The length of the CDR3 is 15 residues. V was clipped by 0 bases and J by 0 bases, with 8 bases between them.

The chain has TRBV18 and TRBJ1-5; TRBD1 aligns across 8 bases. CDR1 and CDR2 from the germline V gene are KGHSH and LQKENI. The CDR3 contains 14 residues. V was clipped by 5 bases and J by 4 bases; unmatched bases: 4. CDR3 residues: CASSTGGVNQPQHF. CDR3 bases: TGTGCCAGCTCAACAGGGGGAGTTAATCAGCCCCAGCATTTT.

The chain is built from TRBV7-9 and TRBJ1-1; D is unresolved. V lost 7 bases to trimming and J lost 3 bases, with 15 bases between them. Germline-derived CDR1 and CDR2 are SEHNR and FQNEAQ (reference sequence). The CDR3 loop spans 14 amino acids. The CDR3 loop is CASTPGRRDTEAFF. Here the CDR3 DNA reads TGTGCCAGCACCCCCGGCAGGCGGGACACTGAAGCTTTCTTT.

The chain uses TRBV27 and TRBJ1-1; TRBD1 matches 9 bases. Germline V gives CDR1 MNHEY, CDR2 SMNVEV (reference sequence). This CDR3 spans 13 amino acids. The junction had 4 bases not matched to a gene; V was cut back by 5 bases and J by 6 bases. The CDR3 spells CASSRDRGSEAFF. CDR3 sequence (DNA): TGTGCCAGCAGTCGCGACAGGGGGTCTGAAGCTTTCTTT.

V is TRBV9 and J is TRBJ2-1, with TRBD2 matching 15 bases. This CDR3 has 16 residues. The trim removed 0 bases at V and 9 bases at J, leaving 4 bases unmatched. Germline V gene sequence: CDR1 SGDLS, CDR2 YYNGEE. CDR3 DNA sequence: TGTGCCAGCAGCGTAGCCGGGACTAGCGGGAGGTTTGAGCAGTTCTTC. It translates to CASSVAGTSGRFEQFF.

The J gene is TRBJ2-3, the V gene TRBV6-5; 7 bases map to TRBD1. V shed 1 base and J 6 bases; nucleotides not matched to a gene: 7. The CDR3 contains 15 residues. Germline V gene lookup returns CDR1 MNHEY and CDR2 SVGAGI. The CDR3 DNA is TGTGCCAGCAGTTACTTTCGGGACAGCCCCGATACGCAGTATTTT. This translates into CASSYFRDSPDTQYF.

The chain joins TRBV4-3 to TRBJ2-1, with D perhaps TRBD1 (6 bases). Between the trimmed V and J ends, which lost 4 bases and 2 bases, there was a span of 12 bases. The CDR3 has 15 residues. Germline-derived CDR1 and CDR2 are LGHNA and YSLEER. CDR3 region: CASSLSWTAYNEQFF. CDR3 DNA sequence: TGCGCCAGCAGCCTCTCTTGGACAGCCTACAATGAGCAGTTCTTC.

This clone was picked up one time. The chain has TRBV7-9 and TRBJ2-1; D is ambiguous. Germline V CDR1 and CDR2: SEHNR, FQNEAQ (reference sequence). V lost 4 bases to trimming and J lost 0 bases, with 7 bases between them. CDR3 length equals 14 residues. The CDR3 region is CASSSSLSYNEQFF. In DNA form, the CDR3 reads TGTGCCAGCAGCTCATCACTCTCCTACAATGAGCAGTTCTTC.

This sequence joins TRBV5-8 and TRBJ1-4, with TRBD1 matching over 10 bases. Per germline, CDR1 SGHTS and CDR2 YDEGEE. Trimming at V came to 2 bases and at J to 6 bases, leaving 7 bases not matched to a gene. The CDR3 has 16 amino acids. CDR3 residues: CASSLVTGGLDEKLFF. The CDR3 DNA reads TGTGCCAGCAGCTTAGTGACAGGGGGCTTGGATGAAAAACTGTTTTTT.

This chain links TRBV30 with TRBJ1-1; D unclear. The CDR3 has 14 residues. Trimming stripped 2 bases from V and 3 bases from J, with 13 bases between. CDR1 and CDR2 from the germline V gene are GTSNPN and SVGIG (reference sequence). The CDR3 spells CAWSHAISDTEAFF. The DNA for the CDR3 is TGTGCCTGGAGTCACGCGATTTCGGACACTGAAGCTTTCTTT.

The chain recombines TRBV15 with TRBJ1-1; D possibly corresponds to TRBD1 (5 bases). The CDR3 is 13 residues long. CDR1 and CDR2 from the germline V gene are LNHNV and YYDKDF (reference sequence). The V gene lost 8 bases and the J gene lost 6 bases, with 16 bases spanning the gap. This chain's CDR3 is CATAWRGSAEAFF. Written as DNA, the CDR3 is TGTGCCACCGCTTGGCGGGGGAGCGCTGAAGCTTTCTTT. Complete variable domain (other parts from reference TRBV15 and TRBJ1-1): DAMVIQNPRYQVTQFGKPVTLSCSQTLNHNVMYWYQQKSSQAPKLLFHYYDKDFNNEADTPDNFQSRRPNTSFCFLDIRSPGLGDTAMYLCATAWRGSAEAFFGQGTRLTVV.

The gene calls are TRBV9 and TRBJ2-7; D is possibly TRBD1 (6 bases). This CDR3 has 16 amino acids. Germline-derived CDR1 and CDR2 are SGDLS and YYNGEE. Trimming took 1 base from V and 0 from J, leaving 14 bases between them. The CDR3 loop reads CASSVTEGQPSYEQYF. The CDR3 nucleotides are TGTGCCAGCAGCGTAACGGAAGGACAGCCCTCCTACGAGCAGTACTTC.

The V and J genes are TRBV6-1 and TRBJ2-7, with D possibly TRBD2 on 6 matching bases. CDR1 is MNHNS and CDR2 is SASEGT in the germline V gene. V lost 7 bases and J lost 0, with 13 bases in between. This CDR3 contains 14 residues. The CDR3 protein is CASTGTWSSYEQYF. CDR3 bases: TGTGCCAGCACAGGGACTTGGAGCTCCTACGAGCAGTACTTC.

The genes are TRBV25-1 and TRBJ1-3, with a possible D match to TRBD1 (6 bases). This CDR3 comprises 17 residues. The V gene lost 1 base and the J gene lost 0 bases, with 13 bases spanning the gap. Germline CDR1 and CDR2: MGHDK and SYGVNS. In DNA, the CDR3 is TGTGCCAGCAGTGAATCGGCAGGGGAATACTCTGGAAACACCATATATTTT. It translates to CASSESAGEYSGNTIYF.

The rearrangement links TRBV10-2 to TRBJ2-7; D gene ambiguous. V was cut by 3 bases and J by 7 bases, with 10 bases left in between. CDR1 is WSHSY, CDR2 SAAADI, per germline. The CDR3 sequence is 12 residues long. CDR3 residues: CASSEPRREQYF. The CDR3 nucleotides read TGCGCCAGCAGTGAACCTCGCCGGGAGCAGTACTTC.

The rearrangement links TRBV4-2 to TRBJ1-1, with D unclear. There are 15 residues in the CDR3. The germline V and J ends were trimmed by 1 base and 4 bases, with 13 bases remaining between them. Germline-derived CDR1 and CDR2 are LGHNA and YNFKEQ. The DNA for the CDR3 is TGTGCCAGCAGCCAAGGATTTCGGGTTGGCACTGAAGCTTTCTTT. Translated: CASSQGFRVGTEAFF.

This clone was observed a handful of times. The gene calls are TRBV30 and TRBJ1-2, with D perhaps TRBD1 (6 bases). CDR1 and CDR2 (germline): GTSNPN, SVGIG (reference sequence). Trimming pared 1 base from V and 8 bases from J, leaving 14 bases between. This CDR3 comprises 13 residues. The CDR3 protein is CAWSDDRLRGYTF. CDR3 nucleotide sequence: TGTGCCTGGAGTGACGACAGGCTCCGGGGCTACACCTTC. The entire variable domain, with the rest obtained from reference TRBV30 and TRBJ1-2, is as follows: SQTIHQWPATLVQPVGSPLSLECTVEGTSNPNLYWYRQAAGRGLQLLFYSVGIGQISSEVPQNLSASRPQDRQFILSSKKLLLSDSGFYLCAWSDDRLRGYTFGSGTRLTVV.

J is TRBJ2-1 and V is TRBV10-3; 9 bases fit TRBD2. CDR3 length: 16 residues. The germline CDR1 and CDR2 sequences are ENHRY and SYGVKD. V dropped 2 bases and J dropped 6; count of bases not matched to a gene: 8. CDR3 DNA: TGTGCCATCAGTGAGACTGGGCTAGCGGGGATCAATGAGCAGTTCTTC. This codes for CAISETGLAGINEQFF.

This clone has just a few counts. This chain connects TRBV6-5 to TRBJ1-5; D is perhaps TRBD1 (6 bases). Deletions cut 3 bases from V and 6 bases from J, with 9 bases between. CDR1 MNHEY and CDR2 SVGAGI come from the germline V gene. The CDR3 sequence is 13 residues long. For the CDR3, the DNA is TGTGCCAGCAGTTATGTAGGGGGTCAGCCCCAGCATTTT. Amino acid sequence: CASSYVGGQPQHF.

The rearrangement uses TRBV30 and TRBJ2-3; 12 bases agree with TRBD2. Germline lookup yields CDR1 GTSNPN and CDR2 SVGIG (reference sequence). The trim removed 5 bases at V and 5 bases at J, leaving 5 bases unmatched. The CDR3 loop spans 14 amino acids. CDR3 protein: CAWSLAGGVDTQYF. The CDR3, as DNA: TGTGCCTGGTCCCTAGCGGGAGGGGTAGATACGCAGTATTTT.

The chain combines TRBV7-8 with TRBJ2-2, with 10 bases aligning to TRBD2. Germline V CDR1 and CDR2: SGHVS, FQNEAQ. The J segment lost 3 bases and the V segment lost 8 bases, leaving 3 bases of the junction unmatched. CDR3 length: 14 amino acids. The CDR3 loop is CASLAGVDTGELFF. CDR3 in DNA: TGTGCCAGCCTAGCGGGAGTAGACACCGGGGAGCTGTTTTTT. Full variable domain (outside the CDR3, taken from reference TRBV7-8 and TRBJ2-2): GAGVSQSPRYKVAKRGQDVALRCDPISGHVSLFWYQQALGQGPEFLTYFQNEAQLDKSGLPSDRFFAERPEGSVSTLKIQRTQQEDSAVYLCASLAGVDTGELFFGEGSRLTVL.

The chain is built from TRBV28 and TRBJ2-3; perhaps TRBD2 as D (6 bases). Trimming left V 3 bases short and J 0 bases short, with 19 bases between. This CDR3 has 18 amino acids. The germline V gene has CDR1 MDHEN and CDR2 SYDVKM. CDR3 sequence (DNA): TGTGCCAGCAGTTTTCAAGCGGGCCACCAAGGAAGCACAGATACGCAGTATTTT. The encoded protein is CASSFQAGHQGSTDTQYF.

On this clone itself: A junction boundary mismatches the germline segment, possibly from a read error. The V and J genes are TRBV19 and TRBJ2-6; 9 nucleotides agree with TRBD2. The length of the CDR3 is 18 residues. Germline-derived CDR1 and CDR2 are LNHDA and SQIVND (reference sequence). The CDR3: CASSKRLAGISEANVLTF. CDR3 sequence (DNA): TGTGCCAGTAGTAAGCGGCTAGCGGGAATATCTGAGGCCAACGTCCTGACTTTC.

The rearrangement links TRBV5-1 to TRBJ2-5; no firm D call. CDR3 length equals 14 residues. The germline V gene encodes CDR1 SGHRS and CDR2 YFSETQ. Trimming removed 3 bases from V and 1 base from J, with 10 bases in between. CDR3 nucleotides: TGCGCCAGCAGCTGGGCACCCCCCCAAGAGACCCAGTACTTC. Residues: CASSWAPPQETQYF.